This TCR beta chain was recorded in a study of blood T cell repertoires in COVID-19. This CDR3 has 17 residues. The V gene lost 5 bases and the J gene lost 3 bases, with 22 bases spanning the gap. Germline CDR1 is SGHTA and CDR2 is FQGNSA. Participant age was roughly 18 to 95 years, and participants resided in about two dozen US areas. Cohorts were assigned according to the clinical history that participants reported. Generated by immunoSEQ multiplex PCR, the TCRdb table keeps only in-frame clones and is missing some. The sample records 330,000 or so clones, around nine tenths being singletons. Source material: PBMCs or T cells enriched from blood (not recorded which). This receptor was identified in a man in his thirties or forties who had recovered from COVID-19. This sequence joins TRBV7-2 and TRBJ2-5; tentatively, D is TRBD2 (6 bases). CDR3 nucleotides: TGTGCCAGCAGCCGCCTGGGATCGGGACTGGTCAAAGAGACCCAGTACTTC. Protein: CASSRLGSGLVKETQYF.